This is a list of T cell receptor beta chains from one sample in a study of shared clonotypes between healthy human individuals. Clones were sequenced by immunoSEQ multiplex PCR, and TCRdb holds only the in-frame ones, with some missing. Here the sample spans approximately 1,000,000 clones, about 84% being singletons. Sequenced: memory CD4+ T cells from PBMCs. These TCRs come from a man aged 18 to 29 in good health. Some clones in this sample may be carry-over from other donors' samples. The CDR3 runs from the conserved cysteine through the conserved F or W. D genes are given only for firm matches. Size is stated for part of the rows, as once, few or many counts, or as a class when the clone is expanded.

>-|TRBV4-1|-|TRBJ2-1
TGCGCCAGCAGCCTTCAATCGGGGTGGGGGGAGCAGTTCTTC
CASSLQSGWGEQFF
>few|TRBV11-2|TRBD2|TRBJ2-5
TGTGCCAGCAGCACCCCTCATAGCGGAAGGACTAGGGAGACCCAGTACTTC
CASSTPHSGRTRETQYF
>-|TRBV28|-|TRBJ2-6
TGTGCCATCAGTAGGGGCCCCGCTGGGGCCAACGTCCTGACTTTC
CAISRGPAGANVLTF
>-|TRBV4-3|-|TRBJ2-1
TGCGCCAGCAGCCAAGGGGTGGCGGGCCGGAGCTACAATGAGCAGTTCTTC
CASSQGVAGRSYNEQFF
>many|TRBV30|-|TRBJ1-2
TGTGCCTGGAGTCGAGACAGGCCATATGGCTACACCTTC
CAWSRDRPYGYTF
>-|TRBV28|-|TRBJ2-5
TGTGCCAGCAGTTTACGCCAAGAGACCCAGTACTTC
CASSLRQETQYF
>-|TRBV27|TRBD2|TRBJ2-1
TGTGCCAGCAGTTTATCGGGGTTAGCGGGAGGGAATGAGCAGTTCTTC
CASSLSGLAGGNEQFF
>-|TRBV7-2|-|TRBJ1-4
TGTGCCAGCAGCTTCGTCGCCTGGGACTATGAAAAACTGTTTTTT
CASSFVAWDYEKLFF
>-|TRBV5-6|-|TRBJ1-5
TGTGCCAGCAGCTTTCGGGGGTTTAGCAATCAGCCCCAGCATTTT
CASSFRGFSNQPQHF
>-|TRBV6-1|-|TRBJ2-7
TGTGCCAGCAGTGAAGTGGGCTACGAGCAGTACTTC
CASSEVGYEQYF
>-|TRBV20-1|-|TRBJ2-3
TGCAGTGCTCACACAGATACGCAGTATTTT
CSAHTDTQYF
>-|TRBV5-6|TRBD2|TRBJ2-7
TGTGCCAGCAGCTTGGTCCCGGGAGGTCTCTACGAGCAGTACTTC
CASSLVPGGLYEQYF
>-|TRBV27|-|TRBJ1-5
TGTGCCAGCAGAGAATACAGGGACTATCAGCCCCAGCATTTT
CASREYRDYQPQHF
>-|TRBV5-1|-|TRBJ2-3
TGCGCCAGCAGCTTGGGGGAGCTTAGCACAGATACGCAGTATTTT
CASSLGELSTDTQYF
>-|TRBV5-1|-|TRBJ2-3
TGCGCCAGCAGCTTGGAGTCAGCAGATACGCAGTATTTT
CASSLESADTQYF
>-|TRBV11-2|-|TRBJ1-1
TGTGCCAGCAGCTTAGCAATAAACACTGAAGCTTTCTTT
CASSLAINTEAFF
>-|TRBV28|TRBD2|TRBJ2-7
TGTGCCAGCAGTTCTCGGACTAGCGGGAGTGGCGAGCAGTACTTC
CASSSRTSGSGEQYF
>-|TRBV6-6|-|TRBJ1-4
TGTGCCAGCATTCTACGGGGGGGAACTAATGAAAAACTGTTTTTT
CASILRGGTNEKLFF
>-|TRBV5-1|TRBD2|TRBJ2-3
TGCGCCAGCAGCCGCGGGGGACTAGCGGGAGGGCGGGCAGATACGCAGTATTTT
CASSRGGLAGGRADTQYF
>-|TRBV29-1|-|TRBJ1-4
TGCAGCGTCCACAGAGAAGGGAATGAAAAACTGTTTTTT
CSVHREGNEKLFF